This entry concerns a single T cell receptor (beta chain). Its matching antigen is unknown. The source of the sample is a study of T cell responses to AZD1222 COVID-19 vaccine. Study-level results: Donor demographics were predominantly white British with a female majority; clonal diversity may be underestimated.

This CDR3 comprises 15 residues. The V and J ends lost 5 bases and 8 bases, in that order; junction bases with no gene match: 11. Germline-derived CDR1 and CDR2 are LGHNA and YNFKEQ. TCRdb's copy holds only in-frame clones and misses some; the assay was immunoSEQ multiplex PCR. Found here are 150,000 to 200,000 clones, approximately 92% of them singletons; the top ten hold less than 1.5%. The starting material was peripheral blood, obtained on day 0 of AZD1222 vaccination. The sequence came from an adult in good health. The rearrangement links TRBV4-2 to TRBJ1-4; 7 bases match TRBD1. The CDR3 region is CASSKDRTPKEKLFF. The CDR3, as DNA: TGTGCCAGCAGCAAGGACAGGACCCCCAAAGAAAAACTGTTTTTT.